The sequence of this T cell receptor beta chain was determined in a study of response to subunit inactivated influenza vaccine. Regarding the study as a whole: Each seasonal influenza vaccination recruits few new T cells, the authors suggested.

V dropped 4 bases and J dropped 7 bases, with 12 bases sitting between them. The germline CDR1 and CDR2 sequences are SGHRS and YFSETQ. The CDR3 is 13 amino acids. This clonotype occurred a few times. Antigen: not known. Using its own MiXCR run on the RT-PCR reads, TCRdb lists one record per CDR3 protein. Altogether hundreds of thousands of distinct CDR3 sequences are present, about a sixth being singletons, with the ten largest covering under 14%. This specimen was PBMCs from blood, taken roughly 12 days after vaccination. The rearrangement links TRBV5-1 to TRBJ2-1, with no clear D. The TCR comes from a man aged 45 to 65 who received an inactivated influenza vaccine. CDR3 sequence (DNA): TGCGCCAGCAGCCAGGACCACCAGAATGAGCAGTTCTTC. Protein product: CASSQDHQNEQFF. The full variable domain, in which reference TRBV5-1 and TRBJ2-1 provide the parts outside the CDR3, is KAGVTQTPRYLIKTRGQQVTLSCSPISGHRSVSWYQQTPGQGLQFLFEYFSETQRNKGNFPGRFSGRQFSNSRSEMNVSTLELGDSALYLCASSQDHQNEQFFGPGTRLTVL.